This T cell receptor (beta chain) appears in the sequencing data of a study of CD8+CD57+ T cells in acquired aplastic anemia. For the study at large: The study obtained an average of roughly 3 ug of DNA from sorted CD4+ and CD8+ cells.

Notes on the study in general: The number of CD8+ CDR3 sequences shared by patients and controls was twenty-nine. A significant difference in CD8+ Simpson's diversity between patients and controls was not found.

Germline loops: CDR1 DFQATT, CDR2 SNEGSKA (reference sequence). V lost 2 bases, J lost 6 bases, and 16 bases lay in between. CDR3 length: 15 residues. Genomic DNA templated the TCR beta VDJ and CDR3 profiling. MiXCR was run by TCRdb on the reads, yielding one entry per CDR3 protein. The data hold 400,000 to 450,000 distinct CDR3 sequences, with approximately 70% observed a single time. About this clonotype: The antigen is not known.

This chain joins TRBV20-1 and TRBJ2-2; no clear D gene. Sequencing used sorted CD4+, CD8+, or CD8+CD57+ T cells (not recorded which) from PBMCs. The receptor comes from a human donor in good health, serving as a control. CDR3 coding DNA: TGCAGTGCTAGACCCCGTTACAAAAAGGCCGGGGAGCTGTTTTTT. Protein product: CSARPRYKKAGELFF.